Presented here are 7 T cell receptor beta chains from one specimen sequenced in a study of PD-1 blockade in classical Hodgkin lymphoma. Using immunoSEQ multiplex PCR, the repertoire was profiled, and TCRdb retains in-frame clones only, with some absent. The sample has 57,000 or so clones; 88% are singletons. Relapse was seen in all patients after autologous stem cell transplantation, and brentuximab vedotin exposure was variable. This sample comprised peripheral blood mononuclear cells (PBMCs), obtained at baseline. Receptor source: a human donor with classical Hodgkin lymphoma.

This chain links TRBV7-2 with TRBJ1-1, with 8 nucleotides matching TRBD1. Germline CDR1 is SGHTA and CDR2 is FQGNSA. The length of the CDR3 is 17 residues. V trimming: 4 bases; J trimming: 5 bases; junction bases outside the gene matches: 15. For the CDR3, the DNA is TGTGCCAGCAGCTATAGCAGGGGGCGAACGATGATGACTGAAGCTTTCTTT. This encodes CASSYSRGRTMMTEAFF.

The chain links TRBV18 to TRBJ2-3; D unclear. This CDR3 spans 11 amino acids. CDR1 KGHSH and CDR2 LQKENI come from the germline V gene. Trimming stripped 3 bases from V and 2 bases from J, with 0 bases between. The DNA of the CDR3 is TGTGCCAGCTCACCCACAGATACGCAGTATTTT. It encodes CASSPTDTQYF. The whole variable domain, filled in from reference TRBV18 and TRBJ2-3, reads NAGVMQNPRHLVRRRGQEARLRCSPMKGHSHVYWYRQLPEEGLKFMVYLQKENIIDESGMPKERFSAEFPKEGPSILRIQQVVRGDSAAYFCASSPTDTQYFGPGTRLTVL.

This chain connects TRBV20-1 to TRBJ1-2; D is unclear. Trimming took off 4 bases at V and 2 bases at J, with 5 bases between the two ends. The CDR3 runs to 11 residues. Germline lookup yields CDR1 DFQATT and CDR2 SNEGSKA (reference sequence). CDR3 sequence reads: CSANQNYGYTF. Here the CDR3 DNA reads TGCAGTGCTAATCAGAACTATGGCTACACCTTC.

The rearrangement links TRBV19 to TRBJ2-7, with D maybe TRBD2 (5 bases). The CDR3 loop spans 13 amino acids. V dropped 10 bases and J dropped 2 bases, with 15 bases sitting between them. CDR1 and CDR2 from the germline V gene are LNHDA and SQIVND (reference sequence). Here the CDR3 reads CATKRESTYEQYF. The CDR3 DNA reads TGTGCCACCAAGAGGGAATCAACCTACGAGCAGTACTTC.

The CDR3 protein is CASSQGGRNTEAFF. The CDR3 nucleotides are TGTGCCAGCAGCCAAGGTGGGCGAAACACTGAAGCTTTCTTT. The chain employs TRBV14 and TRBJ1-1; no clear D. The germline CDR1 and CDR2 sequences are SGHDN and FVKESK. The germline V and J ends were trimmed by 1 base and 2 bases, with 8 bases remaining between them. The CDR3 is 14 amino acids.

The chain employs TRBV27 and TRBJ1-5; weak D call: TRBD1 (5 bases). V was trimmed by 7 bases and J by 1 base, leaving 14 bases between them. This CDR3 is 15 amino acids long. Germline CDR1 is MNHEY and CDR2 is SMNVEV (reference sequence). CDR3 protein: CASKGVGRSNQPQHF. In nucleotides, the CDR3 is TGTGCCAGCAAAGGGGTCGGAAGGAGCAATCAGCCCCAGCATTTT.

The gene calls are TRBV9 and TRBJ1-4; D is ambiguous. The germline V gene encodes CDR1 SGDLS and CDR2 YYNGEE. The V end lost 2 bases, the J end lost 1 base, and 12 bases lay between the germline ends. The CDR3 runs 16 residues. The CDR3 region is CASSVGIRVTNEKLFF. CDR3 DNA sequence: TGTGCCAGCAGCGTGGGGATTAGGGTAACTAATGAAAAACTGTTTTTT.